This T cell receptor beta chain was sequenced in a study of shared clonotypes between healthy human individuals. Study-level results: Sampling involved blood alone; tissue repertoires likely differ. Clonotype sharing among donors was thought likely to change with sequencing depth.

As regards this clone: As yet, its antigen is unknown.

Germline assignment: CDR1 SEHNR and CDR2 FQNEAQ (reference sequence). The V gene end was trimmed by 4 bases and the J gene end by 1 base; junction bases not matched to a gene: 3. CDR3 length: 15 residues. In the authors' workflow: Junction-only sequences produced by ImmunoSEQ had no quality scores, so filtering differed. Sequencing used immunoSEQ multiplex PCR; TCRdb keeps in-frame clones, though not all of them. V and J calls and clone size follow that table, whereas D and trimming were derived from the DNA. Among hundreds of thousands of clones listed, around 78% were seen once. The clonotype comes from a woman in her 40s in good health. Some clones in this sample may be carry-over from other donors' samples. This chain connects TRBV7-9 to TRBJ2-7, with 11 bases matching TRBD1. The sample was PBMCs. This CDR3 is CASSWGQGVSYEQYF. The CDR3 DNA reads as TGTGCCAGCAGCTGGGGACAGGGGGTTTCCTACGAGCAGTACTTC.